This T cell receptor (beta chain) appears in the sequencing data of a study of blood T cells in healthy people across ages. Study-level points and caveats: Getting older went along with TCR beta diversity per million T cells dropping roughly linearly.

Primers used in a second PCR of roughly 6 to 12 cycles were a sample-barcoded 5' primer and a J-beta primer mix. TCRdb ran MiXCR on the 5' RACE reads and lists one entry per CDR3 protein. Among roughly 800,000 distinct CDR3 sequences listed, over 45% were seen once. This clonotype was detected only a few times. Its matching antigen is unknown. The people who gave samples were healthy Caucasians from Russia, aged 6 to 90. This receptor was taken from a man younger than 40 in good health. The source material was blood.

The CDR3 region has the DNA TGCAGCGTTGGGGACAGGTGGGACTACGAGCAGTACTTC. Encoded protein: CSVGDRWDYEQYF. V gene TRBV29-1 combines with J gene TRBJ2-7; 8 bases line up with TRBD1. This CDR3 is 13 amino acids long. V lost 4 bases and J lost 3; bases outside the gene matches: 5. Per the germline V gene, CDR1 is SQVTM and CDR2 is ANQGSEA.